The sequence of this T cell receptor (beta chain) was determined in a study of shared clonotypes between healthy human individuals. CD45RO-negative cells were positively selected for CCR7, leaving out terminally differentiated effector memory CD45RA+ cells. Study-level findings and limits: Generation probabilities were higher for clonotypes shared across all four sorted-subset donors than for unshared ones.

The CDR3 contains 16 residues. Germline V gene lookup returns CDR1 MDHEN and CDR2 SYDVKM. Trimming left V 6 bases short and J 1 base short, with 17 bases between. Points on this clone: Its antigen is unidentified.

The data were produced by immunoSEQ multiplex PCR, yet TCRdb's version contains in-frame clones alone and is incomplete. Of about 2 million clones listed, less than 95% are singletons. The rearrangement uses TRBV28 and TRBJ2-3; perhaps TRBD1 as D (5 bases). Material for sequencing was naive CD8+ T cells sorted from blood. This TCR was sampled from a man aged 18 to 35 in good health. CDR3 sequence reads: CASSSSMTRGTDTQYF. As DNA, the CDR3 is TGTGCCAGCAGCTCGTCGATGACCAGGGGCACAGATACGCAGTATTTT.